A selection of T cell receptor beta chains follows, all from one sample in a study of blood T cell repertoires in COVID-19. Some clones are missing from TCRdb's copy, which holds only in-frame ones; the method was immunoSEQ multiplex PCR. The data show 100,000 to 150,000 clones, roughly 83% seen once. The material sequenced was peripheral blood. The receptors were gathered from a woman between 50 and 59 years old with acute or convalescent COVID-19. Each CDR3 is given with its conserved first and last residue. A D gene is named only where the DNA matches it firmly. Clone size is shown for a subset of rows, as once, few, many or a class of expanded clone.

d_gene	abundance	v_gene	j_gene	CDR3aa	CDR3nt
-	-	TRBV3-1/TRBV3-2	TRBJ1-1	CASSQTDTEAFF	TGTGCCAGCAGCCAGACAGACACTGAAGCTTTCTTT
-	-	TRBV14	TRBJ1-2	CASSQDRLRASLYGYTF	TGTGCCAGCAGCCAAGATCGTCTCCGCGCTTCACTTTATGGCTACACCTTC
TRBD1	-	TRBV18	TRBJ2-1	CASSSDRVTYNEQFF	TGTGCCAGCTCATCCGACAGGGTGACCTACAATGAGCAGTTCTTC
TRBD1	-	TRBV5-1	TRBJ2-7	CASSSTGQQGAGEQYF	TGCGCCAGCAGCTCCACGGGACAACAGGGGGCGGGCGAGCAGTACTTC
-	-	TRBV24-1	TRBJ2-1	CATSDSRGTYNEQFF	TGTGCCACCAGTGATTCCAGGGGCACCTACAATGAGCAGTTCTTC
TRBD2	-	TRBV6-5	TRBJ2-1	CASSYSIAGDVNEQFF	TGTGCCAGCAGTTACTCGATAGCGGGGGATGTCAATGAGCAGTTCTTC
-	-	TRBV19	TRBJ1-2	CASSIEYRASYGYTF	TGTGCCAGTAGTATAGAGTACAGGGCGAGCTATGGCTACACCTTC
-	-	TRBV5-6	TRBJ2-2	CASRGQSGTGELFF	TGTGCCAGCAGAGGACAGAGTGGGACCGGGGAGCTGTTTTTT
-	-	TRBV27	TRBJ1-5	CASSSGLGNSNQPQHF	TGTGCCAGCAGTTCAGGACTGGGAAATAGCAATCAGCCCCAGCATTTT
TRBD1	-	TRBV5-5	TRBJ1-6	CASSTHRDRGSPLHF	TGTGCCAGCAGCACACACCGGGACAGGGGCTCACCCCTCCACTTT
-	-	TRBV12-3/TRBV12-4	TRBJ1-1	CASTRRVNTEAFF	TGTGCCAGCACCCGCCGGGTGAACACTGAAGCTTTCTTT
TRBD2	-	TRBV5-6	TRBJ2-7	CASSPLGSGAYEQYF	TGTGCCAGCAGCCCCCTTGGTAGCGGGGCCTACGAGCAGTACTTC
TRBD2	-	TRBV5-1	TRBJ2-1	CASSSSTSERLYYNEQFF	TGCGCCAGCAGCTCGTCGACTAGCGAACGATTGTACTACAATGAGCAGTTCTTC
-	once	TRBV6-1	TRBJ1-3	CASSEAEAGGNTIYF	TGTGCCAGCAGTGAAGCCGAGGCGGGCGGAAACACCATATATTTT
-	-	TRBV25-1	TRBJ1-1	CASRMGAGGAFF	TGTGCCAGCAGGATGGGGGCGGGAGGAGCTTTCTTT
-	-	TRBV6-5	TRBJ1-5	CARGHHYSNQPQHF	TGTGCCAGGGGACACCACTATAGCAATCAGCCCCAGCATTTT
TRBD2	-	TRBV5-1	TRBJ2-1	CASSLGLDFGEQFF	TGCGCCAGCAGTCTCGGACTAGATTTTGGTGAGCAGTTCTTC
TRBD1	-	TRBV3-1/TRBV3-2	TRBJ1-6	CASSRDSNSPLHF	TGTGCCAGCAGCCGGGACAGCAATTCACCCCTCCACTTT
TRBD1	-	TRBV6-5	TRBJ2-7	CASRKHRGISYEQYF	TGTGCCAGCAGGAAGCACAGGGGAATCTCGTACGAGCAGTACTTC
-	-	TRBV5-1	TRBJ2-2	CASSSSGNAVSTGELFF	TGCGCCAGCAGTTCTTCCGGGAACGCGGTCAGCACCGGGGAGCTGTTTTTT
-	-	TRBV5-6	TRBJ2-3	CASSSAKGADTQYF	TGTGCCAGCAGCTCTGCCAAGGGGGCAGATACGCAGTATTTT
-	few	TRBV14	TRBJ1-1	CASSLGQTNTEAFF	TGTGCCAGCAGCCTCGGACAGACGAACACTGAAGCTTTCTTT
-	few	TRBV6-5	TRBJ1-3	CASSYGPSSSGNTIYF	TGTGCCAGCAGTTACGGGCCCAGCAGCTCTGGAAACACCATATATTTT
-	-	TRBV18	TRBJ1-1	CASSRTENTEAFF	TGTGCCAGCTCCCGGACAGAGAACACTGAAGCTTTCTTT
-	-	TRBV28	TRBJ2-3	CASSLPGTGTDTQYF	TGTGCCAGCAGTTTACCAGGGACTGGCACAGATACGCAGTATTTT